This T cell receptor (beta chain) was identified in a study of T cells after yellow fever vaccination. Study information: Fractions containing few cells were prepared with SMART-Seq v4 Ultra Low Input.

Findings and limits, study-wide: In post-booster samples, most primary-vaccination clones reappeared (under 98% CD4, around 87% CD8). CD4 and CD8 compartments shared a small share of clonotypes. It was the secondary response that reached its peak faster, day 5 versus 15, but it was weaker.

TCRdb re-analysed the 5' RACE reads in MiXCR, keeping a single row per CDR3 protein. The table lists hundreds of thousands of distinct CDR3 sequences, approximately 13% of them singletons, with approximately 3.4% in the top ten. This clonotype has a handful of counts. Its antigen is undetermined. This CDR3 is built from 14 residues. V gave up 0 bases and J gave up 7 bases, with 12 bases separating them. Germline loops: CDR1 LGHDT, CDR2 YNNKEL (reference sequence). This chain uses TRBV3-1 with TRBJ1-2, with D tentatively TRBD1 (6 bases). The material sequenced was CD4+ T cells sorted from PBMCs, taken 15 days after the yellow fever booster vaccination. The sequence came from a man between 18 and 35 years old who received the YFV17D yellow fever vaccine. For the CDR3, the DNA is TGTGCCAGCAGCCAAGAGGGCAGGGGAGGTGGCTACACCTTC. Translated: CASSQEGRGGGYTF.